The 6 T cell receptor beta chains given below trace back to one sample, sequenced in a study of T cell repertoires in cytomegalovirus infection. TCRdb itself ran the reads through MiXCR, one entry per CDR3 protein. The table lists around 130,000 distinct CDR3 sequences, approximately 24% of them singletons, with 34% in the top ten. Their specific antigens are unknown. Sequencing input: PBMCs, sequenced either directly or after in vitro stimulation (not recorded which). The receptors were sampled from a human donor in good health (CMV status not recorded). Some clones in this sample may be carry-over from other donors' samples.

This clonotype occurred many times. The rearrangement uses TRBV10-1 and TRBJ1-1; D is unresolved. The CDR3 has 13 residues. Germline V gives CDR1 WNHNN, CDR2 SYGVQD (reference sequence). V was trimmed by 2 bases and J by 3 bases, leaving 7 bases between them. As DNA, the CDR3 is TGCGCCAGCAGTGAGAGGACGTACACTGAAGCTTTCTTT. Amino acids: CASSERTYTEAFF.

V is TRBV5-1 and J is TRBJ2-5; 8 bases are shared with TRBD1. CDR1 is SGHRS and CDR2 is YFSETQ in the germline V gene. CDR3 length: 15 residues. V shed 4 bases, J shed 2 bases, and the junction held 7 bases outside the gene matches. CDR3 region: CASSLSGQAQETQYF. CDR3 nucleotide sequence: TGCGCCAGCAGCCTCTCGGGACAGGCACAAGAGACCCAGTACTTC.

The chain is built from TRBV6-1 and TRBJ2-7, with TRBD1 identical over 7 bases. This CDR3 contains 13 residues. With V trimmed by 7 bases and J by 1 base, 4 bases remained unmatched. Per germline, CDR1 MNHNS and CDR2 SASEGT. The DNA for the CDR3 is TGTGCCAGCAACAGGGGTGAATCCTACGAGCAGTACGTC. This encodes CASNRGESYEQYV.

This chain joins TRBV4-3 and TRBJ2-1, with 16 bases lining up with TRBD2. Trimming took 4 bases from V and 0 from J; bases not matched to a gene: 9. The germline V gene encodes CDR1 LGHNA and CDR2 YSLEER. The CDR3 totals 20 residues. The CDR3 loop reads CASSRKGTSGRVSSYNEQFF. The CDR3 nucleotides are TGCGCCAGCAGCCGAAAAGGGACTAGCGGGAGGGTAAGCTCCTACAATGAGCAGTTCTTC.

The chain combines TRBV24-1 with TRBJ2-2; a weak D match, TRBD2 (6 bases). Germline assignment: CDR1 KGHDR and CDR2 SFDVKD. The CDR3 consists of 14 residues. V gave up 9 bases and J gave up 7 bases, with 17 bases separating them. The CDR3 spells CATQPTSTIGELFF. CDR3 bases: TGTGCCACCCAGCCGACTAGTACAATCGGGGAGCTGTTTTTT.

This chain connects TRBV28 to TRBJ2-7; TRBD1 is a possible D gene (6 bases). This CDR3 comprises 12 residues. The V end was cut by 10 bases, the J end by 1 base, with 11 bases between. Germline V gene data show CDR1 as MDHEN and CDR2 as SYDVKM. The CDR3 DNA follows: TGTGCCACCAACGACAGGTCCTACGAGCAGTACGTC. Protein: CATNDRSYEQYV.